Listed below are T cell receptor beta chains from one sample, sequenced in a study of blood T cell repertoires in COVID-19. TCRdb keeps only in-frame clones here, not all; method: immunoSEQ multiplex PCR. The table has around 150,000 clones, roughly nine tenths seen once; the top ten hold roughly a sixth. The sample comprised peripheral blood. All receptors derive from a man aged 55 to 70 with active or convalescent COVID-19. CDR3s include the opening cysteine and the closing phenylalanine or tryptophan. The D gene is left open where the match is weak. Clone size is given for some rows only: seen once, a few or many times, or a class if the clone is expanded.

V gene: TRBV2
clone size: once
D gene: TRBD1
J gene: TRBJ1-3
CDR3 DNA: TGTGCCAGCAGTGAAGCGGGGACAGGCTTCTCTGGAAACACCATATATTTT
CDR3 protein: CASSEAGTGFSGNTIYF

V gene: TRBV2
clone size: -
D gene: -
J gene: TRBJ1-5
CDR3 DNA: TGTGCCAGCAGCGACACTACAGGGAAAAATAGCAATCAGCCCCAGCATTTT
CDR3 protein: CASSDTTGKNSNQPQHF

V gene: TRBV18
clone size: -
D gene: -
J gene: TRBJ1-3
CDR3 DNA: TGTGCCAGCTCACCTGTAATCGAGGCTGGAAACACCATATATTTT
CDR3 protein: CASSPVIEAGNTIYF

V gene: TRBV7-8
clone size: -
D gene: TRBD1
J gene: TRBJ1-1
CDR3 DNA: TGTGCCAGCAGCTTAGGGGGGACAGGGGACACTGAAGCTTTCTTT
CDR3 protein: CASSLGGTGDTEAFF

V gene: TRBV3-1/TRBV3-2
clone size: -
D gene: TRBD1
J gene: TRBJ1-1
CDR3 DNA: TGTGCCAGCAGCCCTAACAGGGGGAACACTGAAGCTTTCTTT
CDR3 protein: CASSPNRGNTEAFF

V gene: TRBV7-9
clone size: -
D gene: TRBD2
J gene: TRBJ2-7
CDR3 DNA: TGTGCCAGCAGCTTAGCGGGAGCGGGAGGTTACGAGCAGTACTTC
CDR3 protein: CASSLAGAGGYEQYF

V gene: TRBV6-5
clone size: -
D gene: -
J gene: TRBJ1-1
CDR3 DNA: TGTGCCAGCAGTCAGACATTGAACACTGAAGCTTTCTTT
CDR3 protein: CASSQTLNTEAFF

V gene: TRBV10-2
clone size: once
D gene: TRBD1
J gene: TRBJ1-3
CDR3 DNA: TGCGCCAGCAGAAGTCCCGGGACAGGGGTCGGAAACACCATATATTTT
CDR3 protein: CASRSPGTGVGNTIYF

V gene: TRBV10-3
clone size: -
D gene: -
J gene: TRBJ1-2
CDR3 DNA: TGTGCCATCAGTTTTGGAGGGCCAGAATATGGCTACACCTTC
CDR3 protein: CAISFGGPEYGYTF

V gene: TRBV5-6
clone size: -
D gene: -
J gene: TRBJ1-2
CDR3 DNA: TGTGCCAGCAGCTTTTCTTCCGCGGGGGTGGTAGCCTATGGCTACACCTTC
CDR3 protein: CASSFSSAGVVAYGYTF

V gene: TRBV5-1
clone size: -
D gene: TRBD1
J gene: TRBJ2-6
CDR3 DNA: TGCGCCAGCAGCTTGGGGACAGGGTCTGGGGCCAACGTCCTGACTTTC
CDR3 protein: CASSLGTGSGANVLTF